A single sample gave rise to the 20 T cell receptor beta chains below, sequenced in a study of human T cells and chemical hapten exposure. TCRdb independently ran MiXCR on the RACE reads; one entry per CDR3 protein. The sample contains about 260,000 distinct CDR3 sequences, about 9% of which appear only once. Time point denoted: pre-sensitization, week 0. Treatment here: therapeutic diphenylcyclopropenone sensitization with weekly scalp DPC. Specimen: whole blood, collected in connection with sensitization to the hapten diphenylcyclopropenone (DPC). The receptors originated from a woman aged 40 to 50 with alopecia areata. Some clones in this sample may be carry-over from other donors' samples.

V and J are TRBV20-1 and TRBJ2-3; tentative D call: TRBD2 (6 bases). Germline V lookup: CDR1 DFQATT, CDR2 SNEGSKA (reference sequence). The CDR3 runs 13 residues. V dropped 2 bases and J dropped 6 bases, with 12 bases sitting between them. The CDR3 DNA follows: TGCAGTGCTAGATCCGGGAGCGAGGATACGCAGTATTTT. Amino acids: CSARSGSEDTQYF.

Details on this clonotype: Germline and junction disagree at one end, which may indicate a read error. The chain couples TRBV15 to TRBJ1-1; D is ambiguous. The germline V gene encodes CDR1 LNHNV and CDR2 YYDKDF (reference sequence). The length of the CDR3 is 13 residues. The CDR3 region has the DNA TGTGTCACCAGCACAAAAGACGGGACTGAAGCTTTCTTT. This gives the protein CVTSTKDGTEAFF.

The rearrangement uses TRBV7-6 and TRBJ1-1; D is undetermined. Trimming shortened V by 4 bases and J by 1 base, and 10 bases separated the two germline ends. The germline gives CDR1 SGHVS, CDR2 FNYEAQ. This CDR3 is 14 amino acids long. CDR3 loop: CASSSLGENTEAFF. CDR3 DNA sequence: TGTGCCAGCAGCTCCCTGGGAGAGAACACTGAAGCTTTCTTT.

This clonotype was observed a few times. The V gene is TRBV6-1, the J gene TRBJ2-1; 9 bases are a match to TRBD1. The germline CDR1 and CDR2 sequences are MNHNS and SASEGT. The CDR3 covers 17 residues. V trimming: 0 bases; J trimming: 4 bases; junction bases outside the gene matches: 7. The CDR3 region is CASSEAHVGTGYNEQFF. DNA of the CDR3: TGTGCCAGCAGTGAAGCACACGTCGGGACAGGGTACAATGAGCAGTTCTTC.

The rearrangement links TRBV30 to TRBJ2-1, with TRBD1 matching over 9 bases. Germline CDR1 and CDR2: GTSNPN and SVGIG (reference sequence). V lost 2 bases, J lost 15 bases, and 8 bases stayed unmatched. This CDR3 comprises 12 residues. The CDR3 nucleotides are TGTGCCTGGAGTTTTGGGACAGGGTTGCGGTTCTTC. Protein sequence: CAWSFGTGLRFF.

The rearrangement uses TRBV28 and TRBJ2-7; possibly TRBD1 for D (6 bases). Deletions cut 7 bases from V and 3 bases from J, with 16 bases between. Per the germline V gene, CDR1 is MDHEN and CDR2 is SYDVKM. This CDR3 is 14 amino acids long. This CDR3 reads CASTGSVGGYEQYF. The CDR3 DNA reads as TGTGCCAGCACCGGATCGGTAGGGGGCTACGAGCAGTACTTC.

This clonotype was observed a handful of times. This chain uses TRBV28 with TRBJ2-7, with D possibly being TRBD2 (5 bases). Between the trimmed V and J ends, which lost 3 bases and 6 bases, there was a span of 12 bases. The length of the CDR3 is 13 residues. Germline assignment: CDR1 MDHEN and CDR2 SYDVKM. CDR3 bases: TGTGCCAGCAGTTTTAACCTAGCTGGCGAGCAGTACTTC. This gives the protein CASSFNLAGEQYF.

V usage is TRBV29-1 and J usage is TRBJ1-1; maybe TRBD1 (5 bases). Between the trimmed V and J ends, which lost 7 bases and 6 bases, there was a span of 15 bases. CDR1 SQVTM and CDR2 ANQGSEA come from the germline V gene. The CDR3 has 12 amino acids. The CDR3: CSAGTPGAEAFF. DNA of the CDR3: TGCAGCGCAGGGACGCCCGGGGCTGAAGCTTTCTTT. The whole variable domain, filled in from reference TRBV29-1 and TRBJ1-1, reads SAVISQKPSRDICQRGTSLTIQCQVDSQVTMMFWYRQQPGQSLTLIATANQGSEATYESGFVIDKFPISRPNLTFSTLTVSNMSPEDSSIYLCSAGTPGAEAFFGQGTRLTVV.

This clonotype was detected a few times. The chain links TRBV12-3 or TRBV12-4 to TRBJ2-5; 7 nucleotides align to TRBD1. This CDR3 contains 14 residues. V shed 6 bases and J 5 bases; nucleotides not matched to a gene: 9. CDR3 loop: CASSLTGAHETQYF. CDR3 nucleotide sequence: TGTGCCAGCAGCCTTACAGGGGCGCACGAGACCCAGTACTTC.

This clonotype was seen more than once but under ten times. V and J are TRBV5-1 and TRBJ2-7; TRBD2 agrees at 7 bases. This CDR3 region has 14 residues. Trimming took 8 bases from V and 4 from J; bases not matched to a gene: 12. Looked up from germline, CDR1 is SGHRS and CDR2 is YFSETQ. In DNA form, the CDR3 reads TGCGCCAGTTCCTCGGGCGGGAGTGATTACGAGCAGTACTTC. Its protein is CASSSGGSDYEQYF. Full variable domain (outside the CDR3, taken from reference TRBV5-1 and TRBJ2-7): KAGVTQTPRYLIKTRGQQVTLSCSPISGHRSVSWYQQTPGQGLQFLFEYFSETQRNKGNFPGRFSGRQFSNSRSEMNVSTLELGDSALYLCASSSGGSDYEQYFGPGTRLTVT.

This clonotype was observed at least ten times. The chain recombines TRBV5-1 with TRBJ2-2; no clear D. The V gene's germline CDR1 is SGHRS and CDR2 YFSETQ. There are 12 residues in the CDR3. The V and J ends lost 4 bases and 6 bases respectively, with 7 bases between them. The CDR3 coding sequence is TGCGCCAGCAGCCCACCTGCCGGGGAGCTGTTTTTT. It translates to CASSPPAGELFF.

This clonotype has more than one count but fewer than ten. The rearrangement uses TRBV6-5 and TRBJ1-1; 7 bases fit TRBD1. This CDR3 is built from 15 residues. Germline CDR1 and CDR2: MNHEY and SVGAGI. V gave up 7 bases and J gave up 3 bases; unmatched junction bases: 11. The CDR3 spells CASTPRRGRDTEAFF. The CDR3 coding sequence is TGTGCCAGCACCCCAAGGAGGGGGCGGGACACTGAAGCTTTCTTT.

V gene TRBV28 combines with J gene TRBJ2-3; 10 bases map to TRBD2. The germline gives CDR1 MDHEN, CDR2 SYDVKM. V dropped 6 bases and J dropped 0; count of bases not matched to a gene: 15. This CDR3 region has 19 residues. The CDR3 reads CASSRVTSGRAYSTDTQYF. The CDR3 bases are TGTGCCAGCAGCCGCGTGACTAGCGGGCGGGCGTATAGCACAGATACGCAGTATTTT. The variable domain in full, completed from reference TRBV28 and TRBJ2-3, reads DVKVTQSSRYLVKRTGEKVFLECVQDMDHENMFWYRQDPGLGLRLIYFSYDVKMKEKGDIPEGYSVSREKKERFSLILESASTNQTSMYLCASSRVTSGRAYSTDTQYFGPGTRLTVL.

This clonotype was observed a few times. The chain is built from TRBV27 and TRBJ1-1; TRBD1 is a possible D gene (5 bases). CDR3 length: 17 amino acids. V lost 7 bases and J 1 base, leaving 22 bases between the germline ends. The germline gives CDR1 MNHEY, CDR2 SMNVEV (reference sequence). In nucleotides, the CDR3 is TGTGCCAGCAAGGACCGGGGCCCCCGTCCGTCGAACACTGAAGCTTTCTTT. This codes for CASKDRGPRPSNTEAFF.

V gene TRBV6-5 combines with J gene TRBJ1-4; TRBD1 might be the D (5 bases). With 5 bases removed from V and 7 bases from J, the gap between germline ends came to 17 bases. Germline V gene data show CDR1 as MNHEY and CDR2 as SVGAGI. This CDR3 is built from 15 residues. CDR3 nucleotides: TGTGCCAGCAGTCGGGGACGGGCCTGGTTTGAAAAACTGTTTTTT. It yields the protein CASSRGRAWFEKLFF.

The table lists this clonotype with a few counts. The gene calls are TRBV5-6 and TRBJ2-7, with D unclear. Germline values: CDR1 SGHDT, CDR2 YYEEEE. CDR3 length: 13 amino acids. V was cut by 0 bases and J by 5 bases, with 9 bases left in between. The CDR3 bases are TGTGCCAGCAGCTTGGTGGGGTACCACGAGCAGTACTTC. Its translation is CASSLVGYHEQYF.

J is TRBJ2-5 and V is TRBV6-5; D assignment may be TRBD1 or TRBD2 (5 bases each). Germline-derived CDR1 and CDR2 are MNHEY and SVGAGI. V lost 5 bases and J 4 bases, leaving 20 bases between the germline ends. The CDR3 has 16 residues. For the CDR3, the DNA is TGTGCCAGCAGTCCACCCGGGGCAAGAATTAGAGAGACCCAGTACTTC. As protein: CASSPPGARIRETQYF.

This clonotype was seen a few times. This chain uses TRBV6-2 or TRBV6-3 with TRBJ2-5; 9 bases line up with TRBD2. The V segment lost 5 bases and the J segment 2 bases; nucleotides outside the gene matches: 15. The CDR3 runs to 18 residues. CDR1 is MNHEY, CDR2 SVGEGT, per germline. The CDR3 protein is CASSPLKNLAGRQETQYF. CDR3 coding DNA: TGTGCCAGCAGTCCTCTGAAAAACCTAGCGGGGCGGCAAGAGACCCAGTACTTC.

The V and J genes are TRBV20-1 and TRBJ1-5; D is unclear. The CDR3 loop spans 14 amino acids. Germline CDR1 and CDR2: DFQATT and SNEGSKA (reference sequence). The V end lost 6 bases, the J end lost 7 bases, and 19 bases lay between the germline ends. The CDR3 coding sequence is TGCAGTGCCCCCGACATGCGGGCGAGCCAGCCCCAGCATTTT. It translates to CSAPDMRASQPQHF.

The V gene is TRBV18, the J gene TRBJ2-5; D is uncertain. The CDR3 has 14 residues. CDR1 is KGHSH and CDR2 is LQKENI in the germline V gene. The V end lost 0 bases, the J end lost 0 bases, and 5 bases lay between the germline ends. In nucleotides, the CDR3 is TGTGCCAGCTCACCACCCCGGGACCAAGAGACCCAGTACTTC. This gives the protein CASSPPRDQETQYF. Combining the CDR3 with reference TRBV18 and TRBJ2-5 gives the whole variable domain NAGVMQNPRHLVRRRGQEARLRCSPMKGHSHVYWYRQLPEEGLKFMVYLQKENIIDESGMPKERFSAEFPKEGPSILRIQQVVRGDSAAYFCASSPPRDQETQYFGPGTRLLVL.